The 30 T cell receptor beta chains in this list originate from one sample, sequenced in a study of blood T cells in healthy people across ages. A second about 7 to 11 cycle PCR used barcoded and J-beta primers. TCRdb re-analysed the 5' RACE reads in MiXCR, keeping a single row per CDR3 protein. The sample shows some 1.4 million distinct CDR3 sequences, approximately 40% of them seen only once. The sample taken for sequencing was blood. These receptors all stem from a woman younger than 35 in good health.

This clonotype was seen a few times. The chain recombines TRBV2 with TRBJ2-3; D not resolved. The germline V and J ends were trimmed by 4 bases and 5 bases, with 10 bases remaining between them. This CDR3 region has 13 residues. Germline CDR1 SNHLY, CDR2 FYNNEI. In DNA, the CDR3 is TGTGCCAGCAGTGGGGTGGCCCGAGATACGCAGTATTTT. This codes for CASSGVARDTQYF.

This clonotype was counted only a few times. The J gene is TRBJ2-5, the V gene TRBV21-1. TRBV21-1 is assigned pseudogene status. CDR3 size: 17 residues. CDR3 DNA sequence: TGTGCCAGCACCGGATGTGCGCACAGCCGTCCCCAAGAGACCCAGTACTTC. This sequence encodes CASTGCAHSRPQETQYF.

The CDR3 sequence: CASSQDFGGGNSDTQYF. CDR3 in DNA: TGCGCCAGCAGCCAAGATTTCGGCGGGGGCAACTCAGATACGCAGTATTTT. This chain uses TRBV4-1 with TRBJ2-3; a possible D gene is TRBD2 (7 bases). The germline V gene has CDR1 MGHRA and CDR2 YSYEKL. Trimming shortened V by 0 bases and J by 4 bases, and 17 bases separated the two germline ends. The CDR3 consists of 17 residues.

V usage is TRBV20-1 and J usage is TRBJ1-1; 7 bases map to TRBD1. The CDR3 is 15 residues long. The V gene's germline CDR1 is DFQATT and CDR2 SNEGSKA (reference sequence). J was trimmed by 0 bases and V by 6 bases; bases with no gene match: 10. The CDR3 loop reads CSAVRDSILNTEAFF. Here the CDR3 DNA reads TGCAGTGCGGTACGGGACAGCATATTGAACACTGAAGCTTTCTTT.

This chain uses TRBV6-5 with TRBJ2-7; a possible D gene is TRBD2 (7 bases). The CDR3 covers 17 residues. Between the trimmed V and J ends, which lost 0 bases and 0 bases, there was a span of 15 bases. The V gene's germline CDR1 is MNHEY and CDR2 SVGAGI. The CDR3 nucleotides read TGTGCCAGCAGTTACTCGCCACGGGGGGCTAGCTCCTACGAGCAGTACTTC. As protein: CASSYSPRGASSYEQYF.

This sequence joins TRBV25-1 and TRBJ1-2; 8 bases fit TRBD1. The CDR3 spans 19 residues. Germline V gives CDR1 MGHDK, CDR2 SYGVNS. Trimming removed 0 bases from V and 8 bases from J; junction bases left unmatched: 20. The CDR3: CASSEYILNDRGGEGGYTF. The DNA of the CDR3 is TGTGCCAGCAGTGAATATATTCTCAACGACAGGGGTGGGGAAGGAGGCTACACCTTC.

In this sample, this clonotype turned up a few times. The genes are TRBV3-1 and TRBJ2-3; tentative D call: TRBD1 (5 bases). This CDR3 has 13 amino acids. The V end was cut by 0 bases, the J end by 8 bases, with 9 bases between. Germline CDR1 reads LGHDT; CDR2 reads YNNKEL (reference sequence). CDR3 DNA: TGTGCCAGCAGCCAAGATCAGGGCGTTACGCAGTATTTT. The encoded protein is CASSQDQGVTQYF.

The chain uses TRBV7-2 and TRBJ1-2; D unclear. V was clipped by 4 bases and J by 2 bases, with 14 bases between them. The germline gives CDR1 SGHTA, CDR2 FQGNSA. The CDR3 covers 15 residues. DNA of the CDR3: TGTGCCAGCAGCTACCGGACCGACTCAAACTATGGCTACACCTTC. Amino acids: CASSYRTDSNYGYTF.

Of note for this clonotype: It may be a read error: a sequence one base away is much more abundant. The chain is built from TRBV4-1 and TRBJ1-2; a weak D match, TRBD1 (6 bases). Trimming removed 4 bases at V and 3 bases at J, with 18 bases between. The germline V gene has CDR1 MGHRA and CDR2 YSYEKL. The CDR3 runs to 16 residues. The CDR3 nucleotides are TGCGCCAGCAGCCGTACAGGGTCCGCAACGTACTATGGCTACACCTTC. Protein: CASSRTGSATYYGYTF.

V usage is TRBV12-3 or TRBV12-4 and J usage is TRBJ1-3; no definite D call. The V end was cut by 3 bases, the J end by 0 bases, with 6 bases between. The CDR3 covers 14 residues. The chain's CDR3 is CASSLGHSGNTIYF. DNA of the CDR3: TGTGCCAGCAGTTTGGGCCACTCTGGAAACACCATATATTTT.

V and J are TRBV5-1 and TRBJ1-2; D gene uncertain. Trimming pared 3 bases from V and 1 base from J, leaving 7 bases between. The CDR3 consists of 13 residues. The germline gives CDR1 SGHRS, CDR2 YFSETQ. This CDR3 is CASSWSLNYGYTF. The CDR3 bases are TGCGCCAGCAGCTGGAGCCTTAACTATGGCTACACCTTC.

This chain links TRBV28 with TRBJ2-2; 7 bases are a match to TRBD2. The germline V gene encodes CDR1 MDHEN and CDR2 SYDVKM. The CDR3 runs to 17 residues. V dropped 6 bases and J dropped 1; count of bases not matched to a gene: 11. DNA of the CDR3: TGTGCCAGCAGCCCCAGCGGGGCCTCGGGGAACACCGGGGAGCTGTTTTTT. Its protein is CASSPSGASGNTGELFF. The full variable domain, completed using reference TRBV28 and TRBJ2-2, is DVKVTQSSRYLVKRTGEKVFLECVQDMDHENMFWYRQDPGLGLRLIYFSYDVKMKEKGDIPEGYSVSREKKERFSLILESASTNQTSMYLCASSPSGASGNTGELFFGEGSRLTVL.

This chain links TRBV6-2 or TRBV6-3 with TRBJ2-1; D ambiguous. Germline V gene sequence: CDR1 MNHEY, CDR2 SVGEGT. Trimming stripped 5 bases from V and 8 bases from J, with 13 bases between. The CDR3 contains 13 residues. CDR3 coding DNA: TGTGCCAGCAGTAAGATTGGTGGCGATGAGCAGTTCTTC. As protein: CASSKIGGDEQFF.

The table lists this clonotype with a few counts. V and J are TRBV12-3 or TRBV12-4 and TRBJ2-7; possibly TRBD2 for D (5 bases). The CDR3 extends over 14 amino acids. V lost 5 bases to trimming and J lost 3 bases, with 14 bases between them. The DNA of the CDR3 is TGTGCCAGCAGTAAGCAAGGAGGAGACTACGAGCAGTACTTC. It translates to CASSKQGGDYEQYF.

V is TRBV6-1 and J is TRBJ1-2; 9 bases align to TRBD1. Germline CDR1 and CDR2: MNHNS and SASEGT. The CDR3 is 13 residues long. With 7 bases clipped from V and 5 bases from J, the junction kept 5 bases outside the gene matches. The CDR3 region is CASKGTGMYGYTF. The DNA of the CDR3 is TGTGCCAGCAAAGGGACAGGGATGTATGGCTACACCTTC.

This clonotype has ten or more counts. As DNA, the CDR3 is TGCGCCAGCAGCCTGGGCGGAGACGCGAACACCGGGGAGCTGTTTTTT. Protein product: CASSLGGDANTGELFF. The chain links TRBV5-1 to TRBJ2-2; no clear D. The V end was cut by 4 bases, the J end by 0 bases, with 13 bases between. The germline V gene has CDR1 SGHRS and CDR2 YFSETQ. The CDR3 is 16 residues long.

This clonotype was observed a few times. The chain links TRBV12-3 or TRBV12-4 to TRBJ2-1; the D call may be TRBD1 or TRBD2 (5 bases each). The length of the CDR3 is 16 residues. The ends were cut back, 2 bases at V and 7 bases at J, with 18 bases in the middle. This CDR3 is CASSLHLGESLNEQFF. The DNA of the CDR3 is TGTGCCAGCAGTTTACATCTGGGGGAATCGTTAAATGAGCAGTTCTTC.

The rearrangement links TRBV29-1 to TRBJ1-1, with D uncertain. Germline V lookup: CDR1 SQVTM, CDR2 ANQGSEA. The CDR3 totals 12 residues. V was pared by 4 bases and J by 8 bases, with 14 bases between. The CDR3 DNA follows: TGCAGCGTTGCTAAACAGTCAATAGAAGCTTTCTTT. Translating it yields CSVAKQSIEAFF.

V usage is TRBV12-3 or TRBV12-4 and J usage is TRBJ1-1; TRBD1 matches 10 bases. With V trimmed by 1 base and J by 0 bases, 2 bases remained unmatched. The CDR3 is made up of 16 amino acids. The CDR3 nucleotides read TGTGCCAGCAGTTTAGGGGGACAGGGGATGAACACTGAAGCTTTCTTT. This sequence encodes CASSLGGQGMNTEAFF.

The table lists this clonotype with a few counts. This chain links TRBV20-1 with TRBJ1-2, with D possibly being TRBD1 (5 bases). From germline, CDR1 is DFQATT and CDR2 SNEGSKA (reference sequence). The CDR3 runs 11 residues. CDR3 DNA: TGCAGCTGGGGGGGTGGCTATGGCTACACCTTC. Its protein product is CSWGGGYGYTF.

This chain uses TRBV9 with TRBJ2-6; D gene ambiguous. The germline CDR1 and CDR2 sequences are SGDLS and YYNGEE. Deletions cut 0 bases from V and 12 bases from J, with 4 bases between. The CDR3 is made up of 11 amino acids. The CDR3 loop reads CASSVDGVLTF. As DNA, the CDR3 is TGTGCCAGCAGCGTAGATGGCGTCCTGACTTTC.

This clonotype was found a few times. The chain's CDR3 is CAWSTASYEQYF. CDR3 DNA: TGTGCCTGGAGCACAGCCTCCTACGAGCAGTACTTC. The V and J genes are TRBV30 and TRBJ2-7, with D uncertain. Germline CDR1 and CDR2: GTSNPN and SVGIG (reference sequence). CDR3 length: 12 amino acids. V lost 3 bases to trimming and J lost 0 bases, with 6 bases between them.

This chain connects TRBV20-1 to TRBJ2-7; the match to TRBD1 covers 9 bases. The V gene's germline CDR1 is DFQATT and CDR2 SNEGSKA (reference sequence). The CDR3 consists of 15 residues. V dropped 5 bases and J dropped 0; count of bases not matched to a gene: 8. Here the CDR3 DNA reads TGCAGTGCTCCGCGGGACAGGGTAGGCTCCTACGAGCAGTACTTC. Protein sequence: CSAPRDRVGSYEQYF.

This rearrangement joins TRBV18 to TRBJ2-4; 9 positions match TRBD1. The better agreement between TRBJ2-7 and the DNA end casts doubt on the J call. This CDR3 has 15 residues. CDR1 and CDR2 from the germline V gene are KGHSH and LQKENI. The CDR3 protein is CASSLFGDRAGEQYF. For the CDR3, the DNA is TGTGCCAGCTCCCTATTCGGGGACAGGGCGGGCGAGCAGTACTTC.

This clonotype showed up just a few times. The V gene is TRBV5-1, the J gene TRBJ2-7; 9 bases are shared with TRBD1. Germline CDR1 is SGHRS and CDR2 is YFSETQ. V was pared by 7 bases and J by 7 bases, with 12 bases of the junction left unmatched. This CDR3 region has 14 residues. CDR3 sequence reads: CASGKTGGDNEQYF. CDR3 DNA: TGCGCCAGCGGTAAGACAGGGGGAGACAATGAGCAGTACTTC.

CDR3 amino acids: CSGKTGPNTEAFF. The CDR3 nucleotides are TGCAGCGGGAAGACAGGGCCGAACACTGAAGCTTTCTTT. This chain uses TRBV29-1 with TRBJ1-1, with TRBD1 identical over 7 bases. This CDR3 region has 13 residues. The junction had 6 bases not matched to a gene; V was cut back by 7 bases and J by 1 base. Per the germline V gene, CDR1 is SQVTM and CDR2 is ANQGSEA.

The chain combines TRBV6-2 or TRBV6-3 with TRBJ1-1; possibly TRBD1 for D (5 bases). The CDR3 loop spans 16 amino acids. The ends were cut back, 6 bases at V and 1 base at J, with 18 bases in the middle. Germline lookup yields CDR1 MNHEY and CDR2 SVGEGT. CDR3 amino acids: CASRTWPGTKNTEAFF. CDR3 coding DNA: TGTGCCAGCAGGACCTGGCCAGGGACGAAGAACACTGAAGCTTTCTTT.

The rearrangement joins TRBV7-9 to TRBJ2-3; 9 bases are shared with TRBD2. V shed 9 bases, J shed 4 bases, and the junction held 5 bases outside the gene matches. This CDR3 spans 13 amino acids. Germline V gene data show CDR1 as SEHNR and CDR2 as FQNEAQ (reference sequence). The CDR3 loop reads CASTAGGADTQYF. The CDR3 nucleotides are TGTGCCAGTACAGCGGGGGGTGCAGATACGCAGTATTTT.

The chain recombines TRBV5-1 with TRBJ1-1; 7 nucleotides match TRBD1. Germline V lookup: CDR1 SGHRS, CDR2 YFSETQ. Losses at the gene ends were 4 bases for V and 3 bases for J; bases not matched to a gene: 9. The CDR3 has 15 residues. CDR3 bases: TGCGCCAGCAGCCTCGGACAGGTCGGGGACACTGAAGCTTTCTTT. This sequence encodes CASSLGQVGDTEAFF.

This clonotype was counted only a few times. The gene calls are TRBV24-1 and TRBJ2-4; D remains ambiguous. TRBJ2-7 matches the DNA end more closely, so the J call is doubtful. CDR1 and CDR2 (germline): KGHDR, SFDVKD. CDR3 length: 14 amino acids. The CDR3: CATSEDGTPYEQYF. Written as DNA, the CDR3 is TGTGCCACCAGTGAGGACGGTACTCCCTACGAGCAGTACTTC.